The rows below give T cell receptor beta chains drawn from one sample of a study of OX40 agonist ivuxolimab in advanced cancers. Profiling relied on immunoSEQ multiplex PCR, and the TCRdb table lists in-frame clones only, not all of them. The table has some 94,000 clones, about 93% seen once. Source: CD4+ or CD8+ T cells sorted from blood, taken in a trial of the OX40 agonist ivuxolimab. These receptors were collected from an adult with an advanced solid tumor such as melanoma, head and neck, liver or kidney cancer. The CDR3 runs from the conserved cysteine through the conserved F or W. Fields, in order: J gene, clone size, V gene, D gene, CDR3 DNA, CDR3 protein. A D gene is named only where the DNA matches it firmly. Part of the rows lack a size; the others show once, few, many or a class for expanded clones.

J gene: TRBJ2-2
clone size: NA
V gene: TRBV5-1
D gene: NA
CDR3 DNA: TGCGCCAGCAGCTTGGTAGGACTGATGAACACCGGGGAGCTGTTTTTT
CDR3 protein: CASSLVGLMNTGELFF

J gene: TRBJ1-2
clone size: NA
V gene: TRBV19
D gene: TRBD1
CDR3 DNA: TGTGCCAGTACCCCCTGGCTGGGACAGGGTATAAGCTATGGCTACACCTTC
CDR3 protein: CASTPWLGQGISYGYTF

J gene: TRBJ2-2
clone size: NA
V gene: TRBV27
D gene: NA
CDR3 DNA: TGTGCCAGCAGACCTCCCAGGGGAGGGGAGCTGTTTTTT
CDR3 protein: CASRPPRGGELFF

J gene: TRBJ1-6
clone size: NA
V gene: TRBV14
D gene: NA
CDR3 DNA: TGTGCCAGCAGCCAACGAGTACAGGGAAATTCACCCCTCCACTTT
CDR3 protein: CASSQRVQGNSPLHF

J gene: TRBJ1-2
clone size: NA
V gene: TRBV6-5
D gene: NA
CDR3 DNA: TGTGCCAGCAGCTCCGGGGGGTTCTATGGCTACACCTTC
CDR3 protein: CASSSGGFYGYTF

J gene: TRBJ2-6
clone size: NA
V gene: TRBV29-1
D gene: NA
CDR3 DNA: TGCAGCGTGGCCTTCTCAGGGGCCAACGTCCTGACTTTC
CDR3 protein: CSVAFSGANVLTF

J gene: TRBJ2-5
clone size: NA
V gene: TRBV6-5
D gene: NA
CDR3 DNA: TGTGCCAGCAGTGTAGACACGCTGGAGACCCAGTACTTC
CDR3 protein: CASSVDTLETQYF

J gene: TRBJ2-7
clone size: NA
V gene: TRBV18
D gene: NA
CDR3 DNA: TGTGCCAGCTCACCGAACCCATCGGGGGAGCAGTACTTC
CDR3 protein: CASSPNPSGEQYF

J gene: TRBJ2-7
clone size: NA
V gene: TRBV19
D gene: TRBD1
CDR3 DNA: TGTGCCAGTAGTCCGGGACAGGACTTCGGGTACGAGCAGTACTTC
CDR3 protein: CASSPGQDFGYEQYF

J gene: TRBJ1-5
clone size: NA
V gene: TRBV7-2
D gene: NA
CDR3 DNA: TGTGCCAGCAGTTTCTTGTTTCAGCCCCAGCATTTT
CDR3 protein: CASSFLFQPQHF

J gene: TRBJ1-3
clone size: NA
V gene: TRBV19
D gene: NA
CDR3 DNA: TGTGCCAGCCTACCCCGGGACGCAGGTAGTGGAAACACCATATATTTT
CDR3 protein: CASLPRDAGSGNTIYF

J gene: TRBJ2-7
clone size: NA
V gene: TRBV7-2
D gene: TRBD1
CDR3 DNA: TGTGCCAGCAGCTCCAGGGACAGGGGGCTCTACGAGCAGTACTTC
CDR3 protein: CASSSRDRGLYEQYF

J gene: TRBJ1-2
clone size: few
V gene: TRBV30
D gene: TRBD1
CDR3 DNA: TGTGCCCGGATCCGGGACAGCTATGGCTACACCTTC
CDR3 protein: CARIRDSYGYTF

J gene: TRBJ1-1
clone size: NA
V gene: TRBV11-1
D gene: NA
CDR3 DNA: TGTGCCAGCAGCTTAGCCCGACCGGAGGGCGACACTGAAGCTTTCTTT
CDR3 protein: CASSLARPEGDTEAFF

J gene: TRBJ2-1
clone size: NA
V gene: TRBV11-2
D gene: TRBD2
CDR3 DNA: TGTGCCAGCAGCTTAGTTGGGACTAGCGGGAGGGCAAACAATGAGCAGTTCTTC
CDR3 protein: CASSLVGTSGRANNEQFF

J gene: TRBJ1-5
clone size: NA
V gene: TRBV5-1
D gene: NA
CDR3 DNA: TGCGCCAGCAGCCGAGGAGAGGGTGGCAATCAGCCCCAGCATTTT
CDR3 protein: CASSRGEGGNQPQHF

J gene: TRBJ2-1
clone size: NA
V gene: TRBV7-3
D gene: TRBD2
CDR3 DNA: TGTGCCAGCAGCGCGTCTAGCGGGAGGGCCAATGAGCAGTTCTTC
CDR3 protein: CASSASSGRANEQFF

J gene: TRBJ2-3
clone size: NA
V gene: TRBV7-3
D gene: NA
CDR3 DNA: TGTGCCAGCAGCTTATCCTCCTCCACAGATACGCAGTATTTT
CDR3 protein: CASSLSSSTDTQYF

J gene: TRBJ1-2
clone size: NA
V gene: TRBV28
D gene: TRBD1
CDR3 DNA: TGTGCCAGCACTTATTCGGACAGGGCACCCCGTTATGGCTACACCTTC
CDR3 protein: CASTYSDRAPRYGYTF

J gene: TRBJ2-1
clone size: NA
V gene: TRBV11-2
D gene: NA
CDR3 DNA: TGTGCCAGCAGCCCCCCGGCACTAACCTACAATGAGCAGTTCTTC
CDR3 protein: CASSPPALTYNEQFF

J gene: TRBJ1-1
clone size: few
V gene: TRBV19
D gene: TRBD1
CDR3 DNA: TGTGCCAGTAGTCCCGACAGGGAAAGCGACACTGAAGCTTTCTTT
CDR3 protein: CASSPDRESDTEAFF

J gene: TRBJ1-3
clone size: NA
V gene: TRBV5-1
D gene: TRBD1
CDR3 DNA: TGCGCCAGCAGCTTGGCGTTTGGTGGACAGGGGCAAGGAAACACCATATATTTT
CDR3 protein: CASSLAFGGQGQGNTIYF

J gene: TRBJ2-5
clone size: NA
V gene: TRBV5-6
D gene: TRBD2
CDR3 DNA: TGTGCCAGCAGCCCAAACCCGGGACTAACAGAGACCCAGTACTTC
CDR3 protein: CASSPNPGLTETQYF

J gene: TRBJ2-3
clone size: NA
V gene: TRBV28
D gene: NA
CDR3 DNA: TGTGCCAGCAGTTTACCGACCGGTGCTAGCACAGATACGCAGTATTTT
CDR3 protein: CASSLPTGASTDTQYF

J gene: TRBJ1-4
clone size: NA
V gene: TRBV4-1
D gene: NA
CDR3 DNA: TGCGCCAGCAGCCCTCTTGCAACTAATGAAAAACTGTTTTTT
CDR3 protein: CASSPLATNEKLFF

J gene: TRBJ1-2
clone size: NA
V gene: TRBV7-2
D gene: NA
CDR3 DNA: NA
CDR3 protein: CASSPRGDFRGYTF

J gene: TRBJ2-1
clone size: NA
V gene: TRBV19
D gene: TRBD1
CDR3 DNA: TGTGCCAGCTCTACAGGGGGCGGGGGCAATGAGCAGTTCTTC
CDR3 protein: CASSTGGGGNEQFF

J gene: TRBJ1-1
clone size: NA
V gene: TRBV6-1
D gene: NA
CDR3 DNA: TGTGCCAGCAGTGCGAATCGGGGAGATGAAGCTTTCTTT
CDR3 protein: CASSANRGDEAFF

J gene: TRBJ2-3
clone size: NA
V gene: TRBV29-1
D gene: NA
CDR3 DNA: TGCAGCGTCGTTCAGATGGATTTGAAAATCGATACGCAGTATTTT
CDR3 protein: CSVVQMDLKIDTQYF

J gene: TRBJ1-1
clone size: NA
V gene: TRBV7-2
D gene: NA
CDR3 DNA: TGTGCCAGCAGCTACTTTACAGAGGACACTGAAGCTTTCTTT
CDR3 protein: CASSYFTEDTEAFF

J gene: TRBJ2-7
clone size: NA
V gene: TRBV9
D gene: TRBD2
CDR3 DNA: TGTGCCAGCAGCGTAGGGAATAGCGGGAGACCTTACGAGCAGTACTTC
CDR3 protein: CASSVGNSGRPYEQYF

J gene: TRBJ2-5
clone size: NA
V gene: TRBV2
D gene: TRBD2
CDR3 DNA: TGTGCCAGCAGAGCGGGAGTGAGTAATCGAGAGACCCAGTACTTC
CDR3 protein: CASRAGVSNRETQYF

J gene: TRBJ2-5
clone size: NA
V gene: TRBV5-4
D gene: NA
CDR3 DNA: TGTGCCAGCAGCTTGGAGGGGGGGAGGGCCCACGAGACCCAGTACTTC
CDR3 protein: CASSLEGGRAHETQYF

J gene: TRBJ1-1
clone size: few
V gene: TRBV10-3
D gene: NA
CDR3 DNA: TGTGCCATCAGTGACAGGAGTGAAGCTTTCTTT
CDR3 protein: CAISDRSEAFF

J gene: TRBJ2-1
clone size: NA
V gene: TRBV29-1
D gene: TRBD2
CDR3 DNA: TGCAGCGTTGAACCGGGACTAGCGGGAGGGCGGGCCTACAATGAGCAGTTCTTC
CDR3 protein: CSVEPGLAGGRAYNEQFF

J gene: TRBJ2-5
clone size: NA
V gene: TRBV7-9
D gene: NA
CDR3 DNA: TGTGCCAGCAGCTTAGCGTCGGAGACCCAGTACTTC
CDR3 protein: CASSLASETQYF

J gene: TRBJ2-3
clone size: NA
V gene: TRBV30
D gene: NA
CDR3 DNA: TGTGCCTGGAGTGCCACGGGGACCGATACGCAGTATTTT
CDR3 protein: CAWSATGTDTQYF

J gene: TRBJ2-1
clone size: NA
V gene: TRBV4-2
D gene: NA
CDR3 DNA: TGTGCCAGCAGCCAAAGCGCCGGCCCTTCGGGTGAGCAGTTCTTC
CDR3 protein: CASSQSAGPSGEQFF

J gene: TRBJ1-1
clone size: NA
V gene: TRBV18
D gene: TRBD1
CDR3 DNA: TGTGCCAGCTCCCCGACAGGGGTTGGGACTGAAGCTTTCTTT
CDR3 protein: CASSPTGVGTEAFF

J gene: TRBJ2-5
clone size: NA
V gene: TRBV7-6
D gene: NA
CDR3 DNA: TGTGCCAGCAGCTTAGCGCAGGGGAAGCGAGAGACCCAGTACTTC
CDR3 protein: CASSLAQGKRETQYF

J gene: TRBJ2-4
clone size: NA
V gene: TRBV11-2
D gene: TRBD2
CDR3 DNA: TGTGCCAGCAGCCCCCTAGCGGGAGTCAACATTCAGTACTTC
CDR3 protein: CASSPLAGVNIQYF

J gene: TRBJ2-7
clone size: NA
V gene: TRBV27
D gene: NA
CDR3 DNA: TGTGCCAGCAGGGGAAGAGGGGCAGCCTACGAGCAGTACTTC
CDR3 protein: CASRGRGAAYEQYF

J gene: TRBJ2-2
clone size: NA
V gene: TRBV25-1
D gene: NA
CDR3 DNA: TGTGCCAGCAGTGCCCGGGCGGGACGGCGCGGGGACACCGGGGAGCTGTTTTTT
CDR3 protein: CASSARAGRRGDTGELFF

J gene: TRBJ2-3
clone size: NA
V gene: TRBV7-3
D gene: NA
CDR3 DNA: TGTGCCAGCAGCGCCTTGGACGGAGCCGGCACAGATACGCAGTATTTT
CDR3 protein: CASSALDGAGTDTQYF

J gene: TRBJ2-1
clone size: NA
V gene: TRBV5-1
D gene: TRBD2
CDR3 DNA: TGCGCCAGCAGCCCGACTAGCGGGAGGACCAGTTACAATGAGCAGTTCTTC
CDR3 protein: CASSPTSGRTSYNEQFF

J gene: TRBJ2-7
clone size: NA
V gene: TRBV21-1
D gene: NA
CDR3 DNA: TGTGCCATCGATTTCAACGGGACCAGGCAGTACTTC
CDR3 protein: CAIDFNGTRQYF

J gene: TRBJ2-3
clone size: NA
V gene: TRBV5-5
D gene: NA
CDR3 DNA: TGTGCCAGCAGCTTAAGTACCTGGGCCACAGATACGCAGTATTTT
CDR3 protein: CASSLSTWATDTQYF

J gene: TRBJ2-3
clone size: once
V gene: TRBV7-3
D gene: NA
CDR3 DNA: TGTGCCAGCAGCTCCAGCCCAACAGATACGCAGTATTTT
CDR3 protein: CASSSSPTDTQYF

J gene: TRBJ2-7
clone size: NA
V gene: TRBV18
D gene: NA
CDR3 DNA: TGTGCCAGCTCACCAGTCCTCGGCGAGCAGTACTTC
CDR3 protein: CASSPVLGEQYF

J gene: TRBJ2-7
clone size: NA
V gene: TRBV30
D gene: NA
CDR3 DNA: TGTGCCTGGAGTGATTACGAGCAGTACTTC
CDR3 protein: CAWSDYEQYF

J gene: TRBJ2-7
clone size: NA
V gene: TRBV5-6
D gene: NA
CDR3 DNA: TGTGCCAGCAGCTTAATTGGGAGCGAGCAGTACTTC
CDR3 protein: CASSLIGSEQYF

J gene: TRBJ2-7
clone size: NA
V gene: TRBV4-1
D gene: TRBD1
CDR3 DNA: TGCGCCAGCAGCAGAGAGGGACAGGAACCTTACGAGCAGTACTTC
CDR3 protein: CASSREGQEPYEQYF

J gene: TRBJ2-1
clone size: NA
V gene: TRBV6-5
D gene: NA
CDR3 DNA: TGTGCCAGCAGTCGGGAACTAGAACGCGAGCAGTTCTTC
CDR3 protein: CASSRELEREQFF

J gene: TRBJ1-2
clone size: NA
V gene: TRBV7-3
D gene: NA
CDR3 DNA: TGTGCCAGCAGCCCGGGTCCGAGAAGGGACTATGGCTACACCTTC
CDR3 protein: CASSPGPRRDYGYTF

J gene: TRBJ1-4
clone size: NA
V gene: TRBV5-4
D gene: NA
CDR3 DNA: TGTGCCAGCAGCCGCGGGGGATCCGGGACTGGGAGTGAAAAACTGTTTTTT
CDR3 protein: CASSRGGSGTGSEKLFF

J gene: TRBJ1-5
clone size: NA
V gene: TRBV6-5
D gene: TRBD1
CDR3 DNA: TGTGCCAGCAGTTCCAGGGGGGGTTATGATCAGCCCCAGCATTTT
CDR3 protein: CASSSRGGYDQPQHF

J gene: TRBJ1-4
clone size: NA
V gene: TRBV7-9
D gene: NA
CDR3 DNA: TGTGCCAGCAGCTTAAAAATCTACAGGGAGCACGAAAAACTGTTTTTT
CDR3 protein: CASSLKIYREHEKLFF

J gene: TRBJ2-5
clone size: NA
V gene: TRBV9
D gene: NA
CDR3 DNA: TGTGCCAGCAGCGCCCAAGAGACCCAGTACTTC
CDR3 protein: CASSAQETQYF

J gene: TRBJ1-2
clone size: NA
V gene: TRBV10-3
D gene: TRBD1
CDR3 DNA: TGTGCCATCAGTGATACGACAGGGAATGGCTACACCTTC
CDR3 protein: CAISDTTGNGYTF

J gene: TRBJ1-2
clone size: NA
V gene: TRBV6-5
D gene: NA
CDR3 DNA: TGTGCCAGCAGAGACAGCTATGGCTACACCTTC
CDR3 protein: CASRDSYGYTF